These T cell receptor beta chains were read from a single sample in a study of T cells in Graves' hyperthyroidism and ophthalmopathy. Via MiXCR, TCRdb re-called the multiplex PCR reads, giving one row per CDR3 protein. The data contain over 500,000 distinct CDR3 sequences, about 46% of them singletons. The sample comprised peripheral blood or thyroid tissue (not recorded which). These receptors all come from an adult woman with Graves' disease, either hyperthyroidism or ophthalmopathy (not recorded which). Each CDR3 is given with its conserved first and last residue. The D gene is left open where the match is weak. Clone size is stated in some rows and not others, as once, few, many or a class when expanded.

D gene,V gene,J gene,clone size,CDR3 DNA,CDR3 protein
TRBD1,TRBV2,TRBJ1-5,few,TGTGCCACGTCCCCGGGACAGGGATTTCAGCCCCAGCATTTT,CATSPGQGFQPQHF
NA,TRBV7-2,TRBJ2-7,many,TGTGCCAGCAGCTTAGGAAGTGGGCCCAATGGGGAGCAGTACTTC,CASSLGSGPNGEQYF
NA,TRBV10-3,TRBJ2-7,NA,TGTGCCATTTATCGTGGGCATAATCGGGTGTACGAGCAGTACTTC,CAIYRGHNRVYEQYF
NA,TRBV3-1,TRBJ1-2,NA,TGTGCCAGCAGCCAAGAGGAAGGGTCCTATGGCTACACCTTC,CASSQEEGSYGYTF
TRBD2,TRBV7-9,TRBJ2-7,NA,TGTGCCAGCAGCCCTCCGACTAGCGGCTACGAGCAGTACTTC,CASSPPTSGYEQYF
TRBD2,TRBV20-1,TRBJ2-5,once,TGCAGTGCTAGAGATCGGATTGGCGGGAGAGGAGGAGAGACCCAGTACTTC,CSARDRIGGRGGETQYF
NA,TRBV9,TRBJ1-6,NA,TGTGCCAGCAGCGTAGAGTCCGGGACCCTCCACTTT,CASSVESGTLHF
NA,TRBV12-3/TRBV12-4,TRBJ2-3,NA,TGTGCCAGCAGTTTACTCGATTTTAGTACAGATACGCAGTATTTT,CASSLLDFSTDTQYF
TRBD1,TRBV2,TRBJ1-5,once,TGTGCCAGCAGGACAGGGTTCTATCAGCCCCAGCATTTT,CASRTGFYQPQHF
NA,TRBV15,TRBJ1-2,NA,TGTGCCACCAGCAGAGCGCGGTTAAACTATGGCTACACCTTC,CATSRARLNYGYTF
TRBD2,TRBV5-1,TRBJ2-2,NA,TGCGCCAGCAGCTTTCTAGCGGGAGACAACACCGGGGAGCTGTTTTTT,CASSFLAGDNTGELFF
NA,TRBV6-5,TRBJ1-1,NA,TGTGCCAGCACGGCAGACAAGGGGAACATTGAAGCTTTCTTT,CASTADKGNIEAFF
NA,TRBV13,TRBJ1-2,NA,TGTGCCAGCAGCTATCGTAATTACCGGGGCTACACCTTC,CASSYRNYRGYTF
NA,TRBV29-1,TRBJ2-7,NA,TGCAGCGTAGAATTGAACTACGAGCAGTACTTC,CSVELNYEQYF
NA,TRBV2,TRBJ2-3,few,TGTGCCAGCAGTGAAGCCCCTCGGAGGGCAGATACGCAGTATTTT,CASSEAPRRADTQYF
TRBD1,TRBV29-1,TRBJ2-7,NA,TGCAGCCTAACAGGGGGAACAGTGTACGAGCAGTACTTC,CSLTGGTVYEQYF
NA,TRBV20-1,TRBJ2-5,many,TGCAGTGCCAAACCCCGGGATACGTGGCAAGAGACCCAGTACTTC,CSAKPRDTWQETQYF
TRBD1,TRBV7-9,TRBJ1-2,NA,TGTGCCAGCAGCCACCGGGACAGGAATGGCTACACCTTC,CASSHRDRNGYTF
NA,TRBV7-3,TRBJ1-1,many,TGTGCCAGCAGCTTAAGCTCGAACACTGAAGCTTTCTTT,CASSLSSNTEAFF
NA,TRBV15,TRBJ2-2,NA,TGTGCCACCAGCTCCGCGGAGGGGTACCCCGGGGAGCTGTTTTTT,CATSSAEGYPGELFF
NA,TRBV7-2,TRBJ2-5,NA,TGTGCCAGCAGACGGACATTGACGCGGGAGACCCAGTACTTC,CASRRTLTRETQYF
NA,TRBV15,TRBJ2-5,NA,TGTGCCACCCCCAGTCTCATCCTACCCCTCCAAGAGACCCAGTACTTC,CATPSLILPLQETQYF
NA,TRBV29-1,TRBJ2-5,many,TGCAGCGTTGGGGGCCCGGCAGGAGAGACCCAGTACTTC,CSVGGPAGETQYF
TRBD1,TRBV10-3,TRBJ1-6,NA,TGTGCCATCAGGGGAGGACAGGGAAGGTCGTCACCCCTCCACTTT,CAIRGGQGRSSPLHF
NA,TRBV10-3,TRBJ2-7,NA,TGTGCCATCAGTGGTGGGGGGTTTTACGAGCAGTACTTC,CAISGGGFYEQYF
TRBD1,TRBV19,TRBJ1-5,NA,TGTGCCAGTAGTACGACAGGGGGTATGCGGCAGCCCCAGCATTTT,CASSTTGGMRQPQHF
TRBD1,TRBV10-3,TRBJ1-6,few,TGTGCCATCAGTTTTTCCTCAGGGGGCAAAGTGAATTCACCCCTCCACTTT,CAISFSSGGKVNSPLHF
NA,TRBV20-1,TRBJ1-6,NA,TGCAGTGCTAGGCACAGGGATTCACCCCTCCACTTT,CSARHRDSPLHF
NA,TRBV2,TRBJ1-5,many,TGTGCCAGCAGTGCCAGGTGGAGCAATCAGCCCCAGCATTTT,CASSARWSNQPQHF
NA,TRBV15,TRBJ2-5,many,TGTGCCACCAGCAGAGCCGGGTCCCAAGAGACCCAGTACTTC,CATSRAGSQETQYF
NA,TRBV20-1,TRBJ1-1,NA,TGCAGTGAAACCAGGGGTACGAACACTGAAGCTTTCTTT,CSETRGTNTEAFF
NA,TRBV20-1,TRBJ1-1,many,TGCAGTGCTTTAGGCATAGGGCGAAAGGGTGGGCGAAACACTGAAGCTTTCTTT,CSALGIGRKGGRNTEAFF
NA,TRBV5-1,TRBJ2-2,NA,TGCGCCAGCAGCTTGGTCGGGGGCAGCCAGACCGGGGAGCTGTTTTTT,CASSLVGGSQTGELFF
TRBD2,TRBV20-1,TRBJ2-7,few,TGCAGTGCTAGAGCCGGGACTAGACTTTACGAGCAGTACTTC,CSARAGTRLYEQYF
TRBD1,TRBV5-6,TRBJ2-1,NA,TGTGCCAGCAGCTTGTGGAACAGGGGAAAGCAGTTCTTC,CASSLWNRGKQFF
NA,TRBV7-6,TRBJ1-4,NA,TGTGCCAGCAGCCTTAGATGGGGTGAAAAACTGTTTTTT,CASSLRWGEKLFF
TRBD1,TRBV2,TRBJ1-6,NA,TGTGCCAGCATGCTCGGGACAGGGATAAAGCCCCTCCACTTT,CASMLGTGIKPLHF
NA,TRBV29-1,TRBJ1-1,few,TGCAGCGTTGAAACGGGGGTTACTGAAGCTTTCTTT,CSVETGVTEAFF
NA,TRBV5-1,TRBJ1-3,many,TGCGCCAGCAGCTTGGCCGGGCTTGGAAACACCATATATTTT,CASSLAGLGNTIYF
NA,TRBV5-1,TRBJ2-5,NA,TGCGCCAGCAGACACCGGGACTTC,CASRHRDF